These 9 T cell receptor beta chains were all obtained from the same sample, sequenced in a study of cytomegalovirus exposure and HLA in healthy donors. A multiplex PCR was run with 60 Vbeta primers and 13 Jbeta primers. The data were produced by immunoSEQ multiplex PCR, yet TCRdb's version contains in-frame clones alone and is incomplete. The sample lists fewer than 150,000 clones, over 75% occurring once. The sequenced sample consisted of PBMCs. These receptors were taken from a man in his fifties or sixties in good health and CMV-seronegative.

The chain links TRBV10-2 to TRBJ2-7; tentatively, D is TRBD2 (6 bases). The germline gives CDR1 WSHSY, CDR2 SAAADI. This CDR3 contains 13 residues. V lost 7 bases to trimming and J lost 2 bases, with 12 bases between them. The CDR3 bases are TGCGCCAGCAACCGGGACTTAACCTACGAGCAGTACTTC. Its protein product is CASNRDLTYEQYF.

This rearrangement joins TRBV7-2 to TRBJ1-2, with 9 nucleotides matching TRBD1. Germline V CDR1 and CDR2: SGHTA, FQGNSA. V shed 4 bases and J 2 bases; nucleotides not matched to a gene: 2. The CDR3 extends over 14 amino acids. In DNA form, the CDR3 reads TGTGCCAGCAGCTCGGGACAGGGCAACTATGGCTACACCTTC. Translation: CASSSGQGNYGYTF.

V gene TRBV4-1 combines with J gene TRBJ1-1, with no clear D. CDR3 length: 13 amino acids. The ends were cut back, 1 base at V and 2 bases at J, with 5 bases in the middle. Germline CDR1 is MGHRA and CDR2 is YSYEKL. The CDR3 DNA follows: TGCGCCAGCAGCCAAGTAGCCAACACTGAAGCTTTCTTT. Translation gives CASSQVANTEAFF.

This clone has just a few counts. The chain carries TRBV28 and TRBJ1-5; tentatively, D is TRBD1 (5 bases). The V and J ends lost 5 bases and 9 bases respectively, with 20 bases between them. This CDR3 region has 15 residues. Germline-derived CDR1 and CDR2 are MDHEN and SYDVKM. In nucleotides, the CDR3 is TGTGCCAGCAGTGCCTCCGACAGTGGCGATCGGCCCCAGCATTTT. Translation: CASSASDSGDRPQHF.

The chain has TRBV5-1 and TRBJ2-5, with D perhaps matching TRBD2 (7 bases). Trimming took 7 bases from V and 1 from J, leaving 14 bases between them. The germline V gene encodes CDR1 SGHRS and CDR2 YFSETQ. The CDR3 is 14 residues long. Here the CDR3 reads CASGRGDIQETQYF. In nucleotides, the CDR3 is TGCGCCAGCGGGAGGGGGGACATCCAAGAGACCCAGTACTTC.

This clone was seen just once. DNA of the CDR3: TGTGCCAGCAGCCGATCGACAGCTCACTCCTACGAGCAGTACTTC. Protein sequence: CASSRSTAHSYEQYF. The rearrangement links TRBV14 to TRBJ2-7; a weak D match, TRBD1 (5 bases). This CDR3 is built from 15 residues. From germline, CDR1 is SGHDN and CDR2 FVKESK. V dropped 4 bases and J dropped 0 bases, with 13 bases sitting between them.

The chain joins TRBV5-6 to TRBJ1-6; D not resolved. Germline V CDR1 and CDR2: SGHDT, YYEEEE. There are 14 residues in the CDR3. V gave up 2 bases and J gave up 3 bases, with 6 bases separating them. CDR3 nucleotide sequence: TGTGCCAGCAGCTTCCGGGGCTATAATTCACCCCTCCACTTT. As protein: CASSFRGYNSPLHF.

V and J are TRBV2 and TRBJ1-5; D call uncertain. This CDR3 is 14 amino acids long. V shed 3 bases and J shed 3 bases, with 9 bases lying between them. Germline V lookup: CDR1 SNHLY, CDR2 FYNNEI. This CDR3 is CASSEVEYNQPQHF. CDR3 coding DNA: TGTGCCAGCAGTGAGGTGGAGTACAATCAGCCCCAGCATTTT.

J is TRBJ1-4 and V is TRBV4-3; D possibly corresponds to TRBD1 (6 bases). Germline CDR1 LGHNA, CDR2 YSLEER. The CDR3 runs 16 residues. V lost 0 bases and J 5 bases, leaving 13 bases between the germline ends. The CDR3 sequence is CASSQDPRTVNEKLFF. The DNA for the CDR3 is TGCGCCAGCAGCCAAGATCCCAGGACAGTCAATGAAAAACTGTTTTTT.